Listed here are 18 T cell receptor beta chains from one sample, sequenced in a study of somatic mutations in cytotoxic T cells in rheumatoid arthritis listed by TCRdb under 2017. Library generation was performed with the immunoSEQ multiplex PCR assay. TCRdb holds this immuneACCESS table with in-frame rearrangements only. Some clones are missing; in checked studies, unresolved V genes explain under half, and the rest has no known cause. In all, the sample holds tens of thousands of clones, and approximately 80% of those were seen once. The ten top clones hold about 3.4% of the sample. The sequenced material came from CD8+ T cells sorted from blood. The receptors originated from a man aged 40-49 years in good health.

This rearrangement joins TRBV5-1 to TRBJ2-1; 12 positions match TRBD2. The CDR3 has 18 amino acids. CDR1 and CDR2 (germline): SGHRS, YFSETQ. V was clipped by 0 bases and J by 5 bases; unmatched bases: 9. CDR3 residues: CASSLDQTSGSRNNEQFF. Written as DNA, the CDR3 is TGCGCCAGCAGCTTGGACCAGACTAGCGGGAGTAGGAACAATGAGCAGTTCTTC.

This clone was observed a few times. The chain recombines TRBV28 with TRBJ1-1, with 10 nucleotides matching TRBD1. This CDR3 has 15 residues. CDR1 and CDR2 from the germline V gene are MDHEN and SYDVKM. The trim removed 5 bases at V and 3 bases at J, leaving 6 bases unmatched. The CDR3 reads CASSKETGGYTEAFF. The CDR3 nucleotides are TGTGCCAGCAGTAAGGAGACAGGGGGCTACACTGAAGCTTTCTTT.

The rearrangement uses TRBV30 and TRBJ2-7; D perhaps matches TRBD1 (6 bases). Trimming removed 2 bases from V and 4 bases from J, with 9 bases in between. The CDR3 runs 12 residues. Looked up from germline, CDR1 is GTSNPN and CDR2 is SVGIG (reference sequence). The CDR3 DNA follows: TGTGCCTGGAGTATGACAGGATACGAGCAGTACTTC. Encoded protein: CAWSMTGYEQYF. Using reference TRBV30 and TRBJ2-7 for the parts outside the CDR3, the full variable domain is SQTIHQWPATLVQPVGSPLSLECTVEGTSNPNLYWYRQAAGRGLQLLFYSVGIGQISSEVPQNLSASRPQDRQFILSSKKLLLSDSGFYLCAWSMTGYEQYFGPGTRLTVT.

This chain joins TRBV4-1 and TRBJ1-1; perhaps TRBD1 as D (5 bases). The CDR3 loop spans 11 amino acids. Germline CDR1 reads MGHRA; CDR2 reads YSYEKL. The V end lost 0 bases, the J end lost 10 bases, and 6 bases lay between the germline ends. For the CDR3, the DNA is TGCGCCAGCAGCCAAGAGACAGTAGCTTTCTTT. Residues: CASSQETVAFF.

This clone appeared once. The chain has TRBV30 and TRBJ2-1, with 10 bases identical to TRBD2. Trimming took 0 bases from V and 5 from J; bases not matched to a gene: 1. From germline, CDR1 is GTSNPN and CDR2 SVGIG (reference sequence). The CDR3 has 14 residues. The CDR3 spells CAWSVLAGHNEQFF. DNA for the CDR3: TGTGCCTGGAGTGTACTAGCGGGGCACAATGAGCAGTTCTTC.

The table lists this clone with a count of one. The rearrangement joins TRBV11-2 to TRBJ2-3; TRBD2 agrees at 7 bases. Unmatched junction bases numbered 0, after V lost 3 bases and J lost 6 bases. This CDR3 spans 12 amino acids. Germline loops: CDR1 SGHAT, CDR2 FQNNGV. Here the CDR3 DNA reads TGTGCCAGCAGCTTGGGGGGGGATACGCAGTATTTT. This sequence encodes CASSLGGDTQYF. The variable domain in full, completed from reference TRBV11-2 and TRBJ2-3, reads EAGVAQSPRYKIIEKRQSVAFWCNPISGHATLYWYQQILGQGPKLLIQFQNNGVVDDSQLPKDRFSAERLKGVDSTLKIQPAKLEDSAVYLCASSLGGDTQYFGPGTRLTVL.

The chain has TRBV4-1 and TRBJ2-5, with a weak D call TRBD1 (5 bases). V was shortened by 1 base and J by 5 bases, with 11 bases between the two germline ends. The CDR3 runs 14 residues. Looked up from germline, CDR1 is MGHRA and CDR2 is YSYEKL. CDR3 DNA sequence: TGCGCCAGCAGCCAAGTAGGGGCCCCCGAGACCCAGTACTTC. Its protein is CASSQVGAPETQYF.

The CDR3 region is CASSPTWDQDEKLFF. DNA of the CDR3: TGTGCCAGCAGTCCCACATGGGATCAGGACGAAAAACTGTTTTTT. The genes are TRBV27 and TRBJ1-4; D gene uncertain. Trimming left V 5 bases short and J 8 bases short, with 18 bases between. The CDR3 runs 15 residues. The V gene's germline CDR1 is MNHEY and CDR2 SMNVEV (reference sequence).

This chain links TRBV27 with TRBJ2-7; D perhaps matches TRBD1 (6 bases). The CDR3 totals 12 residues. In germline, CDR1 is MNHEY, CDR2 SMNVEV (reference sequence). V was clipped by 9 bases and J by 0 bases, with 9 bases between them. CDR3 in amino acids: CASKGVSYEQYF. The CDR3 DNA is TGTGCCAGTAAGGGGGTCTCCTACGAGCAGTACTTC.

The chain joins TRBV9 to TRBJ2-5; D may be TRBD2 (6 bases). V lost 4 bases to trimming and J lost 5 bases, with 18 bases between them. Germline CDR1 SGDLS, CDR2 YYNGEE. CDR3 size: 15 residues. The CDR3 DNA follows: TGTGCCAGCAGCCCAAGCGGGCCCCCAGGGGAGACCCAGTACTTC. This sequence encodes CASSPSGPPGETQYF. The full variable domain, with the rest looked up from reference TRBV9 and TRBJ2-5, is DSGVTQTPKHLITATGQRVTLRCSPRSGDLSVYWYQQSLDQGLQFLIQYYNGEERAKGNILERFSAQQFPDLHSELNLSSLELGDSALYFCASSPSGPPGETQYFGPGTRLLVL.

With regard to this clone: At one boundary the junction diverges from the germline segment, which might be a read error. J is TRBJ2-2 and V is TRBV15, with D unresolved. Per the germline V gene, CDR1 is LNHNV and CDR2 is YYDKDF (reference sequence). The CDR3 runs to 12 residues. CDR3 region: CATSPKTGELFF. The CDR3 region has the DNA TGTGCCACCAGCCCGAAAACCGGGGAGCTGTTTTTT. Full variable domain (outside the CDR3, taken from reference TRBV15 and TRBJ2-2): DAMVIQNPRYQVTQFGKPVTLSCSQTLNHNVMYWYQQKSSQAPKLLFHYYDKDFNNEADTPDNFQSRRPNTSFCFLDIRSPGLGDTAMYLCATSPKTGELFFGEGSRLTVL.

V gene TRBV4-1 combines with J gene TRBJ2-7, with D uncertain. The germline V gene has CDR1 MGHRA and CDR2 YSYEKL. Trimming pared 4 bases from V and 0 bases from J, leaving 10 bases between. The CDR3 loop spans 14 amino acids. CDR3 protein: CASSPDVSSYEQYF. For the CDR3, the DNA is TGCGCCAGCAGCCCAGACGTAAGCTCCTACGAGCAGTACTTC.

The CDR3 coding sequence is TGTGCCAGCAGCTTAACTAGCGGCAATGAGCAGTTCTTC. This translates into CASSLTSGNEQFF. This chain joins TRBV11-2 and TRBJ2-1; TRBD2 agrees at 8 bases. The V gene end was trimmed by 2 bases and the J gene end by 6 bases; junction bases not matched to a gene: 0. Germline CDR1 is SGHAT and CDR2 is FQNNGV. This CDR3 is built from 13 residues.

This rearrangement joins TRBV2 to TRBJ2-1; 13 positions match TRBD2. The length of the CDR3 is 15 residues. V trimming: 8 bases; J trimming: 6 bases; junction bases outside the gene matches: 7. Germline CDR1 SNHLY, CDR2 FYNNEI. CDR3 amino acids: CASDPGTSGTNEQFF. The CDR3 DNA reads as TGTGCCAGCGACCCCGGGACTAGCGGGACCAATGAGCAGTTCTTC. The entire variable domain, with the rest obtained from reference TRBV2 and TRBJ2-1, is as follows: EPEVTQTPSHQVTQMGQEVILRCVPISNHLYFYWYRQILGQKVEFLVSFYNNEISEKSEIFDDQFSVERPDGSNFTLKIRSTKLEDSAMYFCASDPGTSGTNEQFFGPGTRLTVL.

The V and J genes are TRBV27 and TRBJ2-7, with 10 bases aligning to TRBD1. CDR1 and CDR2 from the germline V gene are MNHEY and SMNVEV (reference sequence). The length of the CDR3 is 12 residues. Trimming removed 8 bases from V and 4 bases from J; junction bases left unmatched: 2. CDR3 sequence: CASRDRGYEQYF. The CDR3 nucleotides are TGTGCCAGCCGGGACAGGGGTTACGAGCAGTACTTC.

The V call is TRBV7-9, the J call TRBJ1-1, with unresolved D. V lost 1 base and J 1 base, leaving 4 bases between the germline ends. Germline CDR1 SEHNR, CDR2 FQNEAQ (reference sequence). There are 13 residues in the CDR3. CDR3 DNA sequence: TGTGCCAGCAGCTTAGTCGGGAACACTGAAGCTTTCTTT. It encodes CASSLVGNTEAFF.

The J gene is TRBJ1-2, the V gene TRBV29-1; 7 bases fit TRBD1. This CDR3 region has 15 residues. The germline CDR1 and CDR2 sequences are SQVTM and ANQGSEA. V shed 0 bases and J 4 bases; nucleotides not matched to a gene: 8. CDR3 in amino acids: CSVEEREGALYGYTF. CDR3 nucleotide sequence: TGCAGCGTTGAAGAGCGTGAGGGGGCTCTCTATGGCTACACCTTC. Full variable domain (outside the CDR3, taken from reference TRBV29-1 and TRBJ1-2): SAVISQKPSRDICQRGTSLTIQCQVDSQVTMMFWYRQQPGQSLTLIATANQGSEATYESGFVIDKFPISRPNLTFSTLTVSNMSPEDSSIYLCSVEEREGALYGYTFGSGTRLTVV.

The chain recombines TRBV19 with TRBJ2-1; D is uncertain. The length of the CDR3 is 14 residues. The germline gives CDR1 LNHDA, CDR2 SQIVND (reference sequence). V lost 4 bases and J lost 4, with 11 bases in between. CDR3 amino acids: CASSSRSLYNEQFF. CDR3 sequence (DNA): TGTGCCAGTAGTAGCCGGAGCCTTTACAATGAGCAGTTCTTC. The variable domain in full, completed from reference TRBV19 and TRBJ2-1, reads DGGITQSPKYLFRKEGQNVTLSCEQNLNHDAMYWYRQDPGQGLRLIYYSQIVNDFQKGDIAEGYSVSREKKESFPLTVTSAQKNPTAFYLCASSSRSLYNEQFFGPGTRLTVL.